This T cell receptor (beta chain) was sequenced for a study of blood T cell repertoires in COVID-19. Study-wide context: Acute-phase and convalescent COVID-19 samples originated in the United States, Italy and Spain.

Looked up from germline, CDR1 is ENHRY and CDR2 is SYGVKD. V was clipped by 3 bases and J by 5 bases; unmatched bases: 9. This CDR3 contains 16 residues. In the original workflow: Amplification with reference gene primers provided the estimates of nucleated cell counts. Only in-frame clones appear in the TCRdb table, and some are missing; sequencing was by immunoSEQ multiplex PCR. V and J calls and clone size are copied from that table; D and trimming were computed from the DNA. The data show 41,000 or so clones, 87% seen once. This receptor was identified in a man aged 60 to 69 with acute or convalescent COVID-19. Specimen: peripheral blood. The chain joins TRBV10-3 to TRBJ1-4, with 7 bases aligning to TRBD1. The CDR3 region has the DNA TGTGCCATCAGTGATTCCGACGGACAGGAAAATGAAAAACTGTTTTTT. Translated: CAISDSDGQENEKLFF.